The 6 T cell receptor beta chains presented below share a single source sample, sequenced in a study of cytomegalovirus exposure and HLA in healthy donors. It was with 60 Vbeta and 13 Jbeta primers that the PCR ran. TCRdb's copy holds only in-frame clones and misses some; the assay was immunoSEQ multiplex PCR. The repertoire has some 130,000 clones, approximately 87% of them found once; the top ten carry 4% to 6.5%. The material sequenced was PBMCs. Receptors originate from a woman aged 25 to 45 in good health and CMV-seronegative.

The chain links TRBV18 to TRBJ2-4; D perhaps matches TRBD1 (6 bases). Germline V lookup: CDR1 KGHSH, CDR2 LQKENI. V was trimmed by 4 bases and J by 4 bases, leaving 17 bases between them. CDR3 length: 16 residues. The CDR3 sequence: CASSLLMFGQKNIQYF. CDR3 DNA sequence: TGTGCCAGCTCACTTTTAATGTTCGGACAGAAAAACATTCAGTACTTC.

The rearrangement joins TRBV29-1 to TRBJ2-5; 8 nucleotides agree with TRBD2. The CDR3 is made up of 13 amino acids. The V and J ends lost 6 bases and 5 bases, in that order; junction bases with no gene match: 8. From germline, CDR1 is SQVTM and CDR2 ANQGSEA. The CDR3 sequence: CSVGGLAWETQYF. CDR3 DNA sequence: TGCAGCGTGGGAGGACTAGCCTGGGAGACCCAGTACTTC. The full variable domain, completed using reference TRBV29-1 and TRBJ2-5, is SAVISQKPSRDICQRGTSLTIQCQVDSQVTMMFWYRQQPGQSLTLIATANQGSEATYESGFVIDKFPISRPNLTFSTLTVSNMSPEDSSIYLCSVGGLAWETQYFGPGTRLLVL.

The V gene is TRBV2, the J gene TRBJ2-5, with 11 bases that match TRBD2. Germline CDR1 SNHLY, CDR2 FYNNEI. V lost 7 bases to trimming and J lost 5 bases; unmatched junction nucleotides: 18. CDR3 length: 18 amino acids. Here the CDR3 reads CASTKFAPLTSGAETQYF. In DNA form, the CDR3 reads TGTGCCAGCACAAAGTTTGCACCGCTGACTAGCGGGGCTGAGACCCAGTACTTC. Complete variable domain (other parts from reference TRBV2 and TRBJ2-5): EPEVTQTPSHQVTQMGQEVILRCVPISNHLYFYWYRQILGQKVEFLVSFYNNEISEKSEIFDDQFSVERPDGSNFTLKIRSTKLEDSAMYFCASTKFAPLTSGAETQYFGPGTRLLVL.

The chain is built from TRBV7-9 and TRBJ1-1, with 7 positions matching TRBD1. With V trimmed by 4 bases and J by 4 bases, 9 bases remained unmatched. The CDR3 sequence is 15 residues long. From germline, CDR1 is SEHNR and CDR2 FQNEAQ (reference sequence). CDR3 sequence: CASSSRTGTVTEAFF. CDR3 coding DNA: TGTGCCAGCAGCTCGCGGACCGGGACAGTCACTGAAGCTTTCTTT. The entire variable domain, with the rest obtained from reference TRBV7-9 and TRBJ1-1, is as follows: DTGVSQNPRHKITKRGQNVTFRCDPISEHNRLYWYRQTLGQGPEFLTYFQNEAQLEKSRLLSDRFSAERPKGSFSTLEIQRTEQGDSAMYLCASSSRTGTVTEAFFGQGTRLTVV.

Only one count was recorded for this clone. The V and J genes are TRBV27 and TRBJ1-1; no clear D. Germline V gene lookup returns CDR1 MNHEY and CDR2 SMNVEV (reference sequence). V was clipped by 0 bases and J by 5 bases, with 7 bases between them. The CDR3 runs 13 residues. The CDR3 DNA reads TGTGCCAGCAGTTTATCGGTCGGGACTGAAGCTTTCTTT. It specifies CASSLSVGTEAFF.

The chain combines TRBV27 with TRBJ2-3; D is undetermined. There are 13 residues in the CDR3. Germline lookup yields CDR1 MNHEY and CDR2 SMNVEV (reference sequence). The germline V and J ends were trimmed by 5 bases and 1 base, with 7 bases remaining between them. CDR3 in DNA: TGTGCCAGCAGTGTCTACCGCACAGATACGCAGTATTTT. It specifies CASSVYRTDTQYF.